These T cell receptor beta chains were read from a single sample in a study of PD-L1 blockade in urothelial cancer. The assay was immunoSEQ multiplex PCR, and TCRdb's table has in-frame clones only and misses some. Of roughly 50,000 clones in the sample, 85% are singletons; the top ten hold 15% to 19%. Specimen: PBMCs, collected around atezolizumab (anti-PD-L1) treatment. These receptors came from a man between 65 and 85 years old with urothelial cancer. CDR3s include the opening cysteine and the closing phenylalanine or tryptophan. The D gene is left open where the match is weak. Some rows have no size entry. The others give once, few or many, or a class for an expanded clone.

TRBD2	TRBJ2-3	TRBV5-4	NA	TGTGCCAAGGGACTAGCAGGCACAGATACGCAGTATTTT	CAKGLAGTDTQYF
NA	TRBJ1-5	TRBV12-1	NA	TGTGCCAGCAGCTTTGGAACGGGGTATAGCAATCAGCCCCAGCATTTT	CASSFGTGYSNQPQHF
NA	TRBJ1-2	TRBV29-1	NA	TGCAGCGTTTCGGGGGGCGCAGCCTATGGCTACACCTTC	CSVSGGAAYGYTF
NA	TRBJ2-1	TRBV7-2	NA	TGTGCCAGCAGCCGACAAAGCAATGAGCAGTTCTTC	CASSRQSNEQFF
TRBD1	TRBJ2-7	TRBV28	NA	TGTGCCAGCAGTGCCCGACAGGGACCCTACGAGCAGTACTTC	CASSARQGPYEQYF
NA	TRBJ2-7	TRBV6-5	once	TGTGCCAGCAGTTACTCGTCAGGCAGCTACGAGCAGTACTTC	CASSYSSGSYEQYF
TRBD1	TRBJ2-7	TRBV6-1	NA	TGTGCCAGCAGTGGAGGGACAGGGGGCATTTACGAGCAGTACTTC	CASSGGTGGIYEQYF
TRBD2	TRBJ2-1	TRBV4-2	NA	TGTGCCAGCAGCCCTTCTTACTTACTAGCGGACTCCTACAATGAGCAGTTCTTC	CASSPSYLLADSYNEQFF
TRBD1	TRBJ2-7	TRBV2	NA	TGTGCCAGTATGGACAGGGACTCCTACGAGCAGTACTTC	CASMDRDSYEQYF
NA	TRBJ1-4	TRBV10-3	NA	TGTGCCATCAGTGGGAGGGCTAATGAAAAACTGTTTTTT	CAISGRANEKLFF
NA	TRBJ1-2	TRBV19	few	TGTGCCAGTAGTATAGTGTCGGGGGATCATGGCTACACCTTC	CASSIVSGDHGYTF
NA	TRBJ1-1	TRBV2	NA	TGTGCCAGCCTCCGGGGGAACACTGAAGCTTTCTTT	CASLRGNTEAFF
NA	TRBJ1-1	TRBV9	NA	TGTGCCAGCAGCGTAGTTCGGGGGAACACTGAAGCTTTCTTT	CASSVVRGNTEAFF
NA	TRBJ2-7	TRBV6-5	NA	TGTGCCAGCAGTTACGCCTGGACAGCGGAGCAGTACTTC	CASSYAWTAEQYF
TRBD1	TRBJ1-3	TRBV7-8	NA	TGTGCCAGCAGCCGGGACAGCAGGAACACCATATATTTT	CASSRDSRNTIYF
NA	TRBJ2-1	TRBV5-1	once	TGCGCCAGCAGCTCACCACAGGGGGGGTACAATGAGCAGTTCTTC	CASSSPQGGYNEQFF
TRBD1	TRBJ2-7	TRBV10-2	NA	TGCGCCAGCAGTACGGGACAGGGGGAGGGGTACGAGCAGTACTTC	CASSTGQGEGYEQYF
NA	TRBJ1-2	TRBV5-6	NA	TGTGCCAGCAGCTTGGTGGACAGCTATGGCTACACCTTC	CASSLVDSYGYTF
NA	TRBJ1-4	TRBV7-9	NA	TGTGCCAGCAGCTTAGTCAGGGGTAATGAAAAACTGTTTTTT	CASSLVRGNEKLFF
NA	TRBJ2-7	TRBV7-9	NA	TGTGCCAGCAGCTCACAGGGTTGGGGATCCTACGAGCAGTACTTC	CASSSQGWGSYEQYF
NA	TRBJ1-5	TRBV7-9	once	TGTGCCAGCAGCCGAGGCGGGGATCAGCCCCAGCATTTT	CASSRGGDQPQHF
TRBD2	TRBJ2-5	TRBV7-6	once	TGTGCCAGCAGCCCCAATAGCCGGGACTACCCCAGAGAGACCCAGTACTTC	CASSPNSRDYPRETQYF
NA	TRBJ2-3	TRBV6-5	NA	TGTGCCAGCAGTTACTCACAGGCCCGCACAGATACGCAGTATTTT	CASSYSQARTDTQYF
TRBD1	TRBJ1-3	TRBV29-1	medium-sized	TGCAGCGTGGGATCCGGGACAGGGGTCAACACCATATATTTT	CSVGSGTGVNTIYF
TRBD1	TRBJ1-2	TRBV28	NA	TGTGCCAGCAGTCCGAAACAGGGGACAAGAGACTATGGCTACACCTTC	CASSPKQGTRDYGYTF
NA	TRBJ1-1	TRBV28	NA	TGTGCCAGCAGTACTGTGGAAGCTTTCTTT	CASSTVEAFF
TRBD2	TRBJ2-7	TRBV30	NA	TGTGCCTGGACCGGGGGGTTCGGCTACGAGCAGTACTTC	CAWTGGFGYEQYF
NA	TRBJ1-1	TRBV7-9	NA	TGTGCCAGCAGCATCCAGAACACTGAAGCTTTCTTT	CASSIQNTEAFF
NA	TRBJ1-2	TRBV15	NA	TGTGCCACCAGCAGAGATCGCCAGGGCTACCTTCCCCCGGACTATGGCTACACCTTC	CATSRDRQGYLPPDYGYTF
TRBD2	TRBJ2-3	TRBV9	NA	TGTGCCAGCAGCTTAGGACTAGCGGGTTCGACGGCAGATACGCAGTATTTT	CASSLGLAGSTADTQYF
TRBD2	TRBJ2-7	TRBV6-1	NA	TGTGCCAGCACCTTGGGGGGGTCCTACGAGCAGTACTTC	CASTLGGSYEQYF
TRBD1	TRBJ2-3	TRBV23-1	NA	TGCGCCAGCTGGGGACAGGGCCCAGATACGCAGTATTTT	CASWGQGPDTQYF
NA	TRBJ2-7	TRBV29-1	NA	TGCAGCGTCACGAACCCACAGAATTTCTACGAGCAGTACTTC	CSVTNPQNFYEQYF
NA	TRBJ1-4	TRBV7-9	NA	TGTGCCAGCAGCTTAGGTTTCAGAGGGACTAATGAAAAACTGTTTTTT	CASSLGFRGTNEKLFF
NA	TRBJ1-2	TRBV10-1	NA	TGCGCCAACAGTGTCCCTGGCAGAATATATGGCTACACCTTC	CANSVPGRIYGYTF
NA	TRBJ2-2	TRBV2	NA	TGTGCCAGCAGTGAAGCGCCTAGGCAGACGAACACCGGGGAGCTGTTTTTT	CASSEAPRQTNTGELFF
NA	TRBJ1-5	TRBV19	NA	TGTGCCAGTAGTATAGATGCGAGAGGGTATCAGCCCCAGCATTTT	CASSIDARGYQPQHF
TRBD2	TRBJ2-3	TRBV7-6	few	TGTGCCAGCAAGACGGCGGGAGGTACAGATACGCAGTATTTT	CASKTAGGTDTQYF
TRBD2	TRBJ2-5	TRBV7-9	once	TGTGCCAGCAGCTCCCTAGCGGGAGTGGAGACCCAGTACTTC	CASSSLAGVETQYF
NA	TRBJ2-5	TRBV11-2	NA	TGTGCCAGCAGCTTAGTAAGGGGTTGGCAAGAGACCCAGTACTTC	CASSLVRGWQETQYF
NA	TRBJ2-7	TRBV10-3	NA	TGTGCCGTCGCCCAGCAGGTATCCTACGAGCAGTACTTC	CAVAQQVSYEQYF
NA	TRBJ2-7	TRBV28	NA	TGTGCCAGCAGTTTAGTACAGGCTCCCTACGAGCAGTACTTC	CASSLVQAPYEQYF
TRBD2	TRBJ2-7	TRBV2	NA	TGTGCCAGCAGTGAAGGGGAGGGAGGGGATTTCTCCTACGAGCAGTACTTC	CASSEGEGGDFSYEQYF
NA	TRBJ1-2	TRBV7-9	NA	TGTGCCAGCAGCCAGGGACACCTCTATGGCTACACCTTC	CASSQGHLYGYTF
NA	TRBJ2-1	TRBV2	NA	TGTGCCAGCAGTGATTCTCCTGAGCAGTTCTTC	CASSDSPEQFF
TRBD1	TRBJ1-2	TRBV28	NA	TGTGCCAGCAGCCCCCGGGACAGGACCCACTACACCTTC	CASSPRDRTHYTF
NA	TRBJ1-1	TRBV19	NA	TGTGCCAGTAGTTTCCAGGGAGGCACTGAAGCTTTCTTT	CASSFQGGTEAFF
NA	TRBJ1-1	TRBV9	once	TGTGCCAGCAGCGTAGACGGGGGGCGCGGAGCTTTCTTT	CASSVDGGRGAFF
NA	TRBJ2-5	TRBV7-2	NA	TGTGCCAGCAGCCCGATTACGCGTGGAGAGACCCAGTACTTC	CASSPITRGETQYF
NA	TRBJ1-5	TRBV7-8	NA	TGTGCCAGCAGCCGACTTAATCAGCCCCAGCATTTT	CASSRLNQPQHF